The 27 T cell receptor beta chains reported below all come from one sample, sequenced in a study of OX40 agonist ivuxolimab in advanced cancers. The protocol was immunoSEQ multiplex PCR, while the TCRdb copy is restricted to in-frame clones and leaves out a portion. In the table there are more than 45,000 clones, less than 85% of which are singletons. The material was CD4+ or CD8+ T cells sorted from blood, obtained in a trial of the OX40 agonist ivuxolimab. The receptors originated from an adult with an advanced solid tumor such as melanoma, head and neck, liver or kidney cancer.

The V and J genes are TRBV11-1 and TRBJ2-5; 9 bases fit TRBD1. Germline V lookup: CDR1 SGHAT, CDR2 FQDESV (reference sequence). The length of the CDR3 is 14 residues. J gave up 5 bases and V 8 bases, and 9 bases lay outside the gene matches. In DNA form, the CDR3 reads TGTGCCAGCGCGCCGGGACAGGGATTGGAGACCCAGTACTTC. This encodes CASAPGQGLETQYF.

This chain links TRBV7-6 with TRBJ2-7; the match to TRBD1 covers 9 bases. V gave up 1 base and J gave up 4 bases; unmatched junction bases: 8. This CDR3 spans 16 amino acids. Germline lookup yields CDR1 SGHVS and CDR2 FNYEAQ. The DNA of the CDR3 is TGTGCCAGCAGCTTAGGTTCCGGGACAGGGATGTACGAGCAGTACTTC. Amino acids: CASSLGSGTGMYEQYF.

The table lists this clone with a few counts. The genes are TRBV5-1 and TRBJ2-5; D might be TRBD1 (5 bases). The CDR3 loop spans 14 amino acids. Germline CDR1 SGHRS, CDR2 YFSETQ. The V end lost 0 bases, the J end lost 5 bases, and 11 bases lay between the germline ends. CDR3 protein: CASSLAVGPETQYF. CDR3 coding DNA: TGCGCCAGCAGCTTGGCCGTGGGGCCGGAGACCCAGTACTTC.

V and J are TRBV6-5 and TRBJ1-2; D is perhaps TRBD1 (6 bases). The CDR3 has 14 residues. From germline, CDR1 is MNHEY and CDR2 SVGAGI. V lost 6 bases to trimming and J lost 3 bases, with 14 bases between them. The CDR3 loop is CASRPTGSDYGYTF. CDR3 nucleotide sequence: TGTGCCAGCAGGCCAACAGGGTCTGACTATGGCTACACCTTC.

V gene TRBV5-6 combines with J gene TRBJ1-2, with 7 bases identical to TRBD1. Germline values: CDR1 SGHDT, CDR2 YYEEEE. V trimming: 2 bases; J trimming: 0 bases; junction bases outside the gene matches: 10. The CDR3 spans 17 residues. CDR3: CASSLPGQPFSNYGYTF. The DNA of the CDR3 is TGTGCCAGCAGCTTACCGGGACAGCCCTTCTCTAACTATGGCTACACCTTC.

The J gene is TRBJ2-5, the V gene TRBV5-1, with D unresolved. From germline, CDR1 is SGHRS and CDR2 YFSETQ. The CDR3 extends over 11 amino acids. V lost 4 bases and J 2 bases, leaving 3 bases between the germline ends. The CDR3 sequence is CASSKQETQYF. Written as DNA, the CDR3 is TGCGCCAGCAGCAAACAAGAGACCCAGTACTTC. Looking up the rest from reference TRBV5-1 and TRBJ2-5 gives the full variable domain: KAGVTQTPRYLIKTRGQQVTLSCSPISGHRSVSWYQQTPGQGLQFLFEYFSETQRNKGNFPGRFSGRQFSNSRSEMNVSTLELGDSALYLCASSKQETQYFGPGTRLLVL.

The table lists this clone with a count of one. The chain recombines TRBV7-9 with TRBJ2-3, with D tentatively TRBD1 (5 bases). CDR1 and CDR2 (germline): SEHNR, FQNEAQ (reference sequence). The CDR3 extends over 15 amino acids. Trimming left V 5 bases short and J 5 bases short, with 17 bases between. The CDR3: CASSLGIQGIDTQYF. In DNA form, the CDR3 reads TGTGCCAGCAGCCTGGGGATCCAGGGAATAGATACGCAGTATTTT.

This chain uses TRBV11-1 with TRBJ1-1; D call uncertain. This CDR3 is 15 amino acids long. V was cut by 4 bases and J by 0 bases, with 12 bases left in between. From germline, CDR1 is SGHAT and CDR2 FQDESV (reference sequence). The CDR3 reads CASSYRTGMNTEAFF. The CDR3 region has the DNA TGTGCCAGCAGCTATAGGACGGGGATGAACACTGAAGCTTTCTTT.

The chain combines TRBV5-1 with TRBJ2-1; TRBD2 matches 8 bases. Trimming took 6 bases from V and 5 from J; bases not matched to a gene: 10. Germline assignment: CDR1 SGHRS and CDR2 YFSETQ. The CDR3 consists of 15 residues. CDR3: CASKEVAGPDNEQFF. DNA of the CDR3: TGCGCCAGCAAGGAAGTAGCGGGGCCCGACAATGAGCAGTTCTTC. The full variable domain, in which reference TRBV5-1 and TRBJ2-1 provide the parts outside the CDR3, is KAGVTQTPRYLIKTRGQQVTLSCSPISGHRSVSWYQQTPGQGLQFLFEYFSETQRNKGNFPGRFSGRQFSNSRSEMNVSTLELGDSALYLCASKEVAGPDNEQFFGPGTRLTVL.

The genes are TRBV9 and TRBJ2-5; D is undetermined. This CDR3 has 14 amino acids. Trimming cost V 1 base and J 2 bases, with 9 bases left between them. Germline assignment: CDR1 SGDLS and CDR2 YYNGEE. Written as DNA, the CDR3 is TGTGCCAGCAGCGTAACACCTATTCAAGAGACCCAGTACTTC. This translates into CASSVTPIQETQYF.

This clone has only one observation. The chain employs TRBV14 and TRBJ2-7; D gene ambiguous. V lost 0 bases, J lost 7 bases, and 7 bases lay in between. Per the germline V gene, CDR1 is SGHDN and CDR2 is FVKESK. The CDR3 sequence is 12 residues long. In DNA, the CDR3 is TGTGCCAGCAGCCAAGATCTGTTGGAGCAGTACTTC. It codes for CASSQDLLEQYF.

This CDR3 is CASSQDGGGRPGLAKNIQYF. CDR3 nucleotide sequence: TGCGCCAGCAGCCAAGACGGAGGAGGCAGACCAGGCCTAGCCAAAAACATTCAGTACTTC. V usage is TRBV4-1 and J usage is TRBJ2-4; maybe TRBD2 (5 bases). Trimming took off 0 bases at V and 0 bases at J, with 21 bases between the two ends. This CDR3 has 20 residues. CDR1 and CDR2 (germline): MGHRA, YSYEKL.

The V call is TRBV9, the J call TRBJ2-1, with D unclear. V lost 7 bases and J lost 2, with 13 bases in between. CDR1 is SGDLS, CDR2 YYNGEE, per germline. The CDR3 sequence is 14 residues long. CDR3 DNA sequence: TGTGCCAGCGCGCCAACCGGCACCTACAATGAGCAGTTCTTC. This translates into CASAPTGTYNEQFF.

This clone was seen just once. The chain joins TRBV5-5 to TRBJ2-1; D gene uncertain. This CDR3 spans 16 amino acids. Per the germline V gene, CDR1 is SGHKS and CDR2 is YYEKEE (reference sequence). V dropped 0 bases and J dropped 0 bases, with 10 bases sitting between them. The CDR3 DNA reads TGTGCCAGCAGCTTGGTGCCCACGAGCTCCTACAATGAGCAGTTCTTC. The encoded protein is CASSLVPTSSYNEQFF.

This sequence joins TRBV5-7 and TRBJ2-7, with 8 nucleotides matching TRBD1. TRBV5-7 is labeled an ORF, and its function is uncertain. V shed 3 bases, J shed 2 bases, and the junction held 7 bases outside the gene matches. The CDR3 covers 15 residues. This CDR3 reads CASSSPGTGPYEQYF. Written as DNA, the CDR3 is TGTGCCAGCAGCTCCCCAGGGACAGGCCCCTACGAGCAGTACTTC.

This chain joins TRBV7-9 and TRBJ1-4, with TRBD1 matching 7 bases. The CDR3 totals 15 residues. Losses at the gene ends were 5 bases for V and 4 bases for J; bases not matched to a gene: 7. Germline CDR1 and CDR2: SEHNR and FQNEAQ (reference sequence). For the CDR3, the DNA is TGTGCCAGCAGCCTCGGGGACAGTCATAATGAAAAACTGTTTTTT. Its translation is CASSLGDSHNEKLFF.

The chain joins TRBV10-2 to TRBJ1-5; D possibly corresponds to TRBD1 (5 bases). Per the germline V gene, CDR1 is WSHSY and CDR2 is SAAADI. V was shortened by 9 bases and J by 7 bases, with 13 bases between the two germline ends. The CDR3 totals 12 residues. CDR3 region: CASCAGGQPQHF. The CDR3 DNA reads TGCGCCAGTTGTGCGGGGGGACAGCCCCAGCATTTT.

CDR3 in amino acids: CASSLGQYHRASEKLFF. The CDR3 DNA reads TGTGCCAGTAGTCTCGGACAGTATCATCGGGCATCGGAAAAACTGTTTTTT. The J gene is TRBJ1-4, the V gene TRBV19; possibly TRBD1 for D (6 bases). This CDR3 comprises 17 residues. V dropped 5 bases and J dropped 8 bases, with 24 bases sitting between them. The germline gives CDR1 LNHDA, CDR2 SQIVND (reference sequence).

DNA for the CDR3: TGTGCCTGGAATCCGGGATATTATAATTCACCCCTCCACTTT. Protein sequence: CAWNPGYYNSPLHF. The chain joins TRBV30 to TRBJ1-6; D is unclear. CDR3 length equals 14 residues. CDR1 is GTSNPN and CDR2 is SVGIG in the germline V gene (reference sequence). With 4 bases removed from V and 4 bases from J, the gap between germline ends came to 11 bases. Using reference TRBV30 and TRBJ1-6 for the parts outside the CDR3, the full variable domain is SQTIHQWPATLVQPVGSPLSLECTVEGTSNPNLYWYRQAAGRGLQLLFYSVGIGQISSEVPQNLSASRPQDRQFILSSKKLLLSDSGFYLCAWNPGYYNSPLHFGNGTRLTVT.

The rearrangement links TRBV6-6 to TRBJ1-1; no firm D call. The germline V gene has CDR1 MNHNY and CDR2 SVGAGI (reference sequence). There are 14 residues in the CDR3. V shed 2 bases and J shed 4 bases, with 11 bases lying between them. CDR3 sequence: CASSYVGVSTEAFF. CDR3 bases: TGTGCCAGCAGTTACGTCGGGGTCTCCACTGAAGCTTTCTTT.

The chain employs TRBV7-8 and TRBJ2-2; D uncertain. Between the trimmed V and J ends, which lost 5 bases and 3 bases, there was a span of 19 bases. Germline CDR1 reads SGHVS; CDR2 reads FQNEAQ. The CDR3 length is 17 residues. In DNA, the CDR3 is TGTGCCAGCAGCCCGTATCGGGTGCAGGCCGACACCGGGGAGCTGTTTTTT. Its protein product is CASSPYRVQADTGELFF.

The sample holds many counts of this clone. The gene calls are TRBV7-9 and TRBJ1-2; D perhaps matches TRBD1 (6 bases). The CDR3 extends over 13 amino acids. Germline V lookup: CDR1 SEHNR, CDR2 FQNEAQ (reference sequence). Trimming pared 1 base from V and 8 bases from J, leaving 11 bases between. CDR3 in amino acids: CASSLEGGLGYTF. Here the CDR3 DNA reads TGTGCCAGCAGCTTAGAGGGGGGGCTCGGCTACACCTTC.

This chain uses TRBV5-1 with TRBJ2-1, with 11 bases aligning to TRBD2. The CDR3 consists of 14 residues. CDR1 and CDR2 (germline): SGHRS, YFSETQ. The junction had 6 bases not matched to a gene; V was cut back by 7 bases and J by 6 bases. CDR3 nucleotides: TGCGCCAGCGTACTAGCGGGGGAAGGCAATGAGCAGTTCTTC. Translating it yields CASVLAGEGNEQFF.

The chain has TRBV7-9 and TRBJ1-1; D not certain. Germline assignment: CDR1 SEHNR and CDR2 FQNEAQ (reference sequence). The CDR3 spans 11 residues. The germline V and J ends were trimmed by 2 bases and 5 bases, with 3 bases remaining between them. The chain's CDR3 is CASSLQTEAFF. The CDR3 DNA sequence: TGTGCCAGCAGCTTACAGACTGAAGCTTTCTTT.

The genes are TRBV7-9 and TRBJ1-1; no definite D call. Per germline, CDR1 SEHNR and CDR2 FQNEAQ (reference sequence). Trimming stripped 2 bases from V and 6 bases from J, with 4 bases between. CDR3 length: 11 residues. CDR3 nucleotide sequence: TGTGCCAGCAGCTTAATCGCTGAAGCTTTCTTT. This translates into CASSLIAEAFF.

This clone appeared once. The chain couples TRBV4-2 to TRBJ2-7; 7 nucleotides align to TRBD2. V was clipped by 2 bases and J by 0 bases; unmatched bases: 7. Germline lookup yields CDR1 LGHNA and CDR2 YNFKEQ. CDR3 length equals 16 residues. CDR3: CASSQSPGGSSYEQYF. For the CDR3, the DNA is TGTGCCAGCAGCCAATCCCCGGGCGGGAGCTCCTACGAGCAGTACTTC.

V and J are TRBV11-1 and TRBJ2-7; D perhaps matches TRBD2 (6 bases). V was clipped by 6 bases and J by 6 bases, with 18 bases between them. From germline, CDR1 is SGHAT and CDR2 FQDESV (reference sequence). This CDR3 contains 14 residues. This chain's CDR3 is CASRSSRGGGEQYF. The CDR3 DNA reads as TGTGCCAGCAGATCTAGCCGGGGAGGTGGCGAGCAGTACTTC.